This T cell receptor beta chain appears in the sequencing data of a study of early stage breast cancer tumors. Study-wide background: Of around 16 invasive breast tumors, twelve were hormone receptor-positive, HER2-negative.

TCRdb's copy holds only in-frame clones and misses some; the assay was immunoSEQ multiplex PCR. This table holds more than 55,000 clones, 65% to 85% found once. The V and J ends lost 0 bases and 4 bases respectively, with 12 bases between them. Germline V gives CDR1 KGHSH, CDR2 LQKENI. This CDR3 has 15 residues. J is TRBJ1-1 and V is TRBV18; perhaps TRBD1 as D (5 bases). Input material: blood. This sequence was found in a person aged 40 to 50 with breast cancer. The CDR3 DNA reads TGTGCCAGCTCACCACCGGCAGGGAGGGTCACTGAAGCTTTCTTT. Encoded protein: CASSPPAGRVTEAFF.